The T cell receptor (beta chain) under discussion was sequenced for a study of T-cell reconstitution after alpha-beta-depleted transplantation in children. Study results and limitations: Surviving thymic progenitors and recipient T cells were the source of high TCRbeta diversity at day 60 in some patients.

Construction of the TCRbeta library involved unique molecular identifiers. TCRdb reanalysed the PCR reads using MiXCR and keeps one entry per CDR3 protein. The repertoire holds hundreds of thousands of distinct CDR3 sequences, about 12% seen once, with about 0.79% in the top ten. This CDR3 is 14 amino acids long. Trimming took 1 base from V and 6 from J, leaving 13 bases between them. As regards this clonotype: What it binds is not known.

The chain recombines TRBV12-3 or TRBV12-4 with TRBJ2-7; a possible D gene is TRBD2 (6 bases). The material was PBMCs, obtained before TCRalphabeta/CD19-depleted stem cell transplant. This clonotype was obtained from a girl aged 2 to 10 with congenital amegakaryocytic thrombocytopenia, due to receive a stem cell transplant. CDR3 DNA: TGTGCCAGCAGTTTAGTCGGGAGAGGGCCCGAGCAGTACTTC. As protein: CASSLVGRGPEQYF.